This is a list of T cell receptor beta chains from one sample in a study of patients and donors after allogeneic stem cell transplantation. TCRdb ran MiXCR on the RT-PCR reads and lists one entry per CDR3 protein. The sample consists of a few hundred thousand distinct CDR3 sequences, roughly an eighth of them appearing once. Material for sequencing was blood, either unsorted or a sorted T cell fraction (not recorded which). All receptors derive from a human donor who was either an allogeneic HSCT recipient or a stem cell or donor lymphocyte infusion donor (not recorded which). It is not recorded whose cells these are; they may come from a transplant donor. The conserved cysteine and the conserved F or W are not part of the CDR3 here.

V	J	CDR3
TRBV7-4	TRBJ2-4	ASSFTGQKPPLAKNIQY
TRBV29-1	TRBJ2-3	SVDSVGQGSSYTDTQY
TRBV3-1	TRBJ2-2	ASSQEITTGELF
TRBV5-1	TRBJ2-7	ASSLKASYEQY
TRBV11-2	TRBJ2-7	ASSATGTGLYEQY
TRBV12-3/TRBV12-4	TRBJ2-1	ASRRSSGASSYNEQF
TRBV9	TRBJ2-1	ASSVGNRRYNEQF
TRBV7-8	TRBJ2-5	ASTSGSSWETQY
TRBV9	TRBJ2-5	ASSVGRQSIQETQY
TRBV9	TRBJ2-3	ASSVGTSGTDTQY
TRBV6-1	TRBJ2-7	ASRPNSLGAYEQY
TRBV5-1	TRBJ2-2	ASSMTSGGANTGELF
TRBV20-1	TRBJ2-1	SASSISGPNEQF
TRBV27	TRBJ1-5	ASSLSGTDPSNQPQH
TRBV3-1	TRBJ2-4	ASSQVGARVPIQY
TRBV5-1	TRBJ2-7	ASSLNNRGQRAYEQY
TRBV7-7	TRBJ1-1	ASSPKRQFEAF
TRBV5-1	TRBJ2-2	ASSSYREVRELF
TRBV30	TRBJ2-2	AWSVRVGKLF
TRBV20-1	TRBJ2-6	SASPLEAGGLPGANVLT
TRBV5-5	TRBJ1-2	ASSLAVNYGYT
TRBV7-7	TRBJ2-5	ASSSVGGQETQY
TRBV27	TRBJ2-3	ASSLGGGQEEDTQY
TRBV3-1	TRBJ2-3	ASSQEGGLAGGDTQY
TRBV27	TRBJ1-2	ASSLGRGPNYGYT
TRBV9	TRBJ2-2	ASSALALGTGELF